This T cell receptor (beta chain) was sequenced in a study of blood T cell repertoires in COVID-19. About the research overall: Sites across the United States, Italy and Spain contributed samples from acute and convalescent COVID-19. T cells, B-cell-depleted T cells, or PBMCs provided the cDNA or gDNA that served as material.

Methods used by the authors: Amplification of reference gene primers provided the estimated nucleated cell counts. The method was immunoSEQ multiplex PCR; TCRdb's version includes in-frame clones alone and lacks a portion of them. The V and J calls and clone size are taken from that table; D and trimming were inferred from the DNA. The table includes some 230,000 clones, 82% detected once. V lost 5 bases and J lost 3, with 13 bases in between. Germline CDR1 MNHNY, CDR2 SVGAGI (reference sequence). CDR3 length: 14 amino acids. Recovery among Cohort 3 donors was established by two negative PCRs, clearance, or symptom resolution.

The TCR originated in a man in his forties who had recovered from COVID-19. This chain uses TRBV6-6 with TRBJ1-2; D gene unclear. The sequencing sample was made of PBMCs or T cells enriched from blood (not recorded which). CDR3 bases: TGTGCCAGCAGTCCTGTGGCCGGGGACTATGGCTACACCTTC. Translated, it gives CASSPVAGDYGYTF.